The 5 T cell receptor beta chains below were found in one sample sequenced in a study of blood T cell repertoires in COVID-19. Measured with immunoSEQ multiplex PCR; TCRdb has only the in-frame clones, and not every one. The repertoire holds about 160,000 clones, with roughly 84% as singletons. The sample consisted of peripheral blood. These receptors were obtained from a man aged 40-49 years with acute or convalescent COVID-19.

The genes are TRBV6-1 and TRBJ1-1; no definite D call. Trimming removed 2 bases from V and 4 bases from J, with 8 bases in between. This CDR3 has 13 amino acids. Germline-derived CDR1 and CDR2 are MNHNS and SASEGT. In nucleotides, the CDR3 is TGTGCCAGCAGTGAAAACTTTCCCACTGAAGCTTTCTTT. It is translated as CASSENFPTEAFF.

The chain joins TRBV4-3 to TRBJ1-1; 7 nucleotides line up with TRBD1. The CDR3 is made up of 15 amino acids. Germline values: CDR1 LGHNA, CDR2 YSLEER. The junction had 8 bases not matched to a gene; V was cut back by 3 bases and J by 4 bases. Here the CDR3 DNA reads TGCGCCAGCAGCCAGATATACAGGGGTAGCACTGAAGCTTTCTTT. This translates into CASSQIYRGSTEAFF.

The CDR3 reads CASSAGEGNQPQHF. CDR3 sequence (DNA): TGTGCCAGCAGCGCGGGGGAGGGGAATCAGCCCCAGCATTTT. The chain joins TRBV7-8 to TRBJ1-5, with D maybe TRBD1 (5 bases). Trimming pared 5 bases from V and 4 bases from J, leaving 12 bases between. The germline gives CDR1 SGHVS, CDR2 FQNEAQ. There are 14 residues in the CDR3.

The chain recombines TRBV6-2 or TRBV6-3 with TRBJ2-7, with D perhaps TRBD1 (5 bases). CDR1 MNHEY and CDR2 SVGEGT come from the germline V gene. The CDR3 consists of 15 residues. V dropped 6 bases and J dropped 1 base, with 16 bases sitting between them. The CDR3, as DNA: TGTGCCAGCAGCTCCCACCCAGGGCTTTCCTACGAGCAGTACTTC. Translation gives CASSSHPGLSYEQYF.

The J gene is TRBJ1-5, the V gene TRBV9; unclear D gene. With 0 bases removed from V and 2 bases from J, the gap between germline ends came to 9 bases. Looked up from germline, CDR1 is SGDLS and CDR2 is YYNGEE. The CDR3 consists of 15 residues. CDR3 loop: CASSVDPFGNQPQHF. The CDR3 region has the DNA TGTGCCAGCAGCGTAGATCCGTTCGGCAATCAGCCCCAGCATTTT.